A single sample gave rise to the 21 T cell receptor beta chains below, sequenced in a study of spatial heterogeneity in lung cancer. MiXCR, applied by TCRdb to the 5' RACE reads, yields one record per CDR3 protein. The sample includes roughly 39,000 distinct CDR3 sequences, about 5.8% of them seen just once. Time point in this sample: sample taken at primary tumor resection. The sequenced material consisted of unsorted whole RNA from tumor, nontumor lung or frozen PBMC. Specimen: PBMCs, collected at surgery. Every receptor here comes from a male donor with early-stage non-small cell lung cancer.

This clonotype was seen more than once but under ten times. This rearrangement joins TRBV12-3 or TRBV12-4 to TRBJ1-2, with 11 bases aligning to TRBD1. CDR3 length: 17 amino acids. V dropped 5 bases and J dropped 5; count of bases not matched to a gene: 13. This CDR3 is CASSPSDRGHRRYGYTF. The DNA of the CDR3 is TGTGCCAGCAGTCCCTCGGACAGGGGGCACCGTAGGTATGGCTACACCTTC.

As regards this clonotype: A much larger clone lies one base from this, so it may be a read error. The chain links TRBV10-2 to TRBJ2-6; no clear D. The CDR3 loop spans 15 amino acids. CDR1 and CDR2 (germline): WSHSY, SAAADI. The CDR3 here is CTSIPSGSGANVLTF. The CDR3 nucleotides read TGCACCAGCATCCCATCGGGCTCTGGGGCCAACGTCCTGACTTTC.

This clonotype was seen ten or more times. The chain couples TRBV28 to TRBJ1-5; the D is unclear. Deletions cut 8 bases from V and 4 bases from J, with 12 bases between. Germline-derived CDR1 and CDR2 are MDHEN and SYDVKM. The CDR3 spans 13 residues. In DNA form, the CDR3 reads TGTGCCAGCGGTGCAGTAAATAATCAGCCCCAGCATTTT. This codes for CASGAVNNQPQHF.

This clonotype was picked up many times. The V gene is TRBV4-3, the J gene TRBJ1-6; possibly TRBD1 for D (5 bases). V was shortened by 4 bases and J by 9 bases, with 13 bases between the two germline ends. The CDR3 is 14 residues long. CDR1 is LGHNA, CDR2 YSLEER, per germline. The CDR3 bases are TGCGCCAGCAGCCGGGACTCTCGAGGTTCACCCCTCCACTTT. It specifies CASSRDSRGSPLHF.

V is TRBV20-1 and J is TRBJ2-4; 10 bases are shared with TRBD2. Germline lookup yields CDR1 DFQATT and CDR2 SNEGSKA (reference sequence). J gave up 3 bases and V 1 base, and 9 bases lay outside the gene matches. This CDR3 has 17 amino acids. The DNA of the CDR3 is TGCAGTGCTAGAGTCCGAGCGGGGGGGCCTGGCAAAAACATTCAGTACTTC. Protein product: CSARVRAGGPGKNIQYF.

This clonotype was observed a few times. The rearrangement uses TRBV24-1 and TRBJ2-1; D is undetermined. Trimming pared 9 bases from V and 2 bases from J, leaving 10 bases between. Germline lookup yields CDR1 KGHDR and CDR2 SFDVKD. CDR3 length: 13 amino acids. CDR3 DNA: TGTGCCACCGTGGGGTTTCCCTACAATGAGCAGTTCTTC. Translation gives CATVGFPYNEQFF.

The rearrangement uses TRBV27 and TRBJ2-3; no definite D call. This CDR3 region has 12 residues. V dropped 10 bases and J dropped 1 base, with 9 bases sitting between them. The germline gives CDR1 MNHEY, CDR2 SMNVEV (reference sequence). The CDR3 region has the DNA TGTGCCACCGGCCAGGGCACAGATACGCAGTATTTT. Translated: CATGQGTDTQYF.

This clonotype was recorded at least ten times. The CDR3 nucleotides read TGTGCCAGCAGCTTGAGGGGGCGGACTGAAGCTTTCTTT. Amino acid sequence: CASSLRGRTEAFF. This chain connects TRBV5-6 to TRBJ1-1; 7 bases agree with TRBD1. The CDR3 consists of 13 residues. V was clipped by 1 base and J by 5 bases; unmatched bases: 2. The germline V gene has CDR1 SGHDT and CDR2 YYEEEE.

This clonotype was observed at least ten times. CDR3 nucleotide sequence: TGTGCTAGTGGTTTGGTTAATCAGCCCCAGCATTTT. Translated: CASGLVNQPQHF. J is TRBJ1-5 and V is TRBV12-5; D not resolved. The V end was cut by 0 bases, the J end by 4 bases, with 1 base between. The germline V gene encodes CDR1 LGHNT and CDR2 FRNRAP. The CDR3 sequence is 12 residues long.

The J gene is TRBJ1-1, the V gene TRBV6-5, with D perhaps matching TRBD1 (6 bases). The CDR3 runs 17 residues. CDR1 is MNHEY, CDR2 SVGAGI, per germline. Trimming cost V 6 bases and J 2 bases, with 22 bases left between them. The CDR3 loop is CASSPPTGHLVNTEAFF. CDR3 DNA sequence: TGTGCCAGCAGCCCCCCGACAGGTCACCTAGTTAACACTGAAGCTTTCTTT.

This clonotype was seen repeatedly, ten times or more. This CDR3 reads CSAREGRLGSSNQPQHF. DNA for the CDR3: TGCAGTGCTAGAGAGGGCAGGTTAGGTTCGAGCAATCAGCCCCAGCATTTT. The chain joins TRBV20-1 to TRBJ1-5; D uncertain. Germline CDR1 and CDR2: DFQATT and SNEGSKA (reference sequence). This CDR3 has 17 amino acids. Trimming removed 0 bases from V and 1 base from J, with 16 bases in between.

This clonotype was detected many times. J is TRBJ1-5 and V is TRBV5-5; perhaps TRBD1 as D (5 bases). Trimming took 0 bases from V and 0 from J, leaving 10 bases between them. Germline CDR1 SGHKS, CDR2 YYEKEE (reference sequence). The CDR3 is 16 residues long. For the CDR3, the DNA is TGTGCCAGCAGCTTGGAATGGGGGAATAGCAATCAGCCCCAGCATTTT. Translated, it gives CASSLEWGNSNQPQHF.

At least ten counts were recorded for this clonotype. The CDR3 DNA is TGCGCCAGCAGCCAAGGCCTCTCTAGGGGGTCACCCCTCCACTTT. It encodes CASSQGLSRGSPLHF. The chain is built from TRBV4-3 and TRBJ1-6, with a possible D match to TRBD1 (6 bases). In germline, CDR1 is LGHNA, CDR2 YSLEER. The CDR3 is 15 residues long. The V and J ends lost 1 base and 10 bases respectively, with 14 bases between them.

The sample holds a few counts of this clonotype. The gene calls are TRBV12-3 or TRBV12-4 and TRBJ1-4; D not resolved. This CDR3 region has 16 residues. The V end lost 3 bases, the J end lost 2 bases, and 13 bases lay between the germline ends. Here the CDR3 DNA reads TGTGCCAGCAGTTTTGCGGACCCGACCACTAATGAAAAACTGTTTTTT. It encodes CASSFADPTTNEKLFF.

This clonotype was seen ten or more times. The chain recombines TRBV7-8 with TRBJ2-7, with 11 nucleotides matching TRBD2. The trim removed 2 bases at V and 2 bases at J, leaving 5 bases unmatched. Per the germline V gene, CDR1 is SGHVS and CDR2 is FQNEAQ. CDR3 length equals 16 residues. CDR3 sequence (DNA): TGTGCCAGCAGCTTACGACTAGCGGGGTCGACCTACGAGCAGTACTTC. Amino acids: CASSLRLAGSTYEQYF.

At least ten counts were recorded for this clonotype. The chain has TRBV2 and TRBJ1-2, with D perhaps TRBD1 (5 bases). This CDR3 region has 13 residues. Germline CDR1 SNHLY, CDR2 FYNNEI. Trimming took 7 bases from V and 9 from J, leaving 18 bases between them. CDR3 DNA sequence: TGTGCCAGCAATACAATCGGACAAAGACGCTACACCTTC. Residues: CASNTIGQRRYTF.

This clonotype has a handful of counts. The chain employs TRBV6-1 and TRBJ2-3, with D possibly matching TRBD2 (6 bases). V was pared by 10 bases and J by 2 bases, with 10 bases between. The V gene's germline CDR1 is MNHNS and CDR2 SASEGT. The CDR3 loop spans 12 amino acids. The CDR3 sequence is CAIGGPTDTQYF. In nucleotides, the CDR3 is TGTGCCATCGGGGGACCCACAGATACGCAGTATTTT.

This clonotype is termed medium-sized (0.01 to 0.1%). The chain uses TRBV18 and TRBJ1-5; perhaps TRBD1 as D (6 bases). Germline V gives CDR1 KGHSH, CDR2 LQKENI. With 3 bases removed from V and 12 bases from J, the gap between germline ends came to 18 bases. CDR3 length: 14 residues. CDR3 loop: CASSPEGGSSFQHF. In DNA form, the CDR3 reads TGTGCCAGCTCACCTGAGGGGGGGTCCTCCTTCCAGCATTTT. The whole variable domain, filled in from reference TRBV18 and TRBJ1-5, reads NAGVMQNPRHLVRRRGQEARLRCSPMKGHSHVYWYRQLPEEGLKFMVYLQKENIIDESGMPKERFSAEFPKEGPSILRIQQVVRGDSAAYFCASSPEGGSSFQHFGDGTRLSIL.

This clonotype appeared many times. J is TRBJ1-3 and V is TRBV9, with D unclear. The CDR3 consists of 18 residues. V lost 4 bases, J lost 0 bases, and 20 bases lay in between. In germline, CDR1 is SGDLS, CDR2 YYNGEE. The CDR3 sequence: CASSPSVSGFHSGNTIYF. DNA for the CDR3: TGTGCCAGCAGCCCATCCGTATCTGGTTTCCACTCTGGAAACACCATATATTTT. The full variable domain, its missing parts supplied by reference TRBV9 and TRBJ1-3, is DSGVTQTPKHLITATGQRVTLRCSPRSGDLSVYWYQQSLDQGLQFLIQYYNGEERAKGNILERFSAQQFPDLHSELNLSSLELGDSALYFCASSPSVSGFHSGNTIYFGEGSWLTVV.

In this sample, this clonotype turned up many times. The gene calls are TRBV11-3 and TRBJ2-2; D is unresolved. Trimming cost V 6 bases and J 0 bases, with 8 bases left between them. The CDR3 runs to 14 residues. Germline V gene lookup returns CDR1 SGHNT and CDR2 YENEEA. The CDR3 nucleotides read TGTGCCAGCAGTCCGGTAGCGAACACCGGGGAGCTGTTTTTT. Encoded protein: CASSPVANTGELFF.

This clonotype came up many times. The chain carries TRBV7-8 and TRBJ2-5; tentatively, D is TRBD2 (6 bases). The germline gives CDR1 SGHVS, CDR2 FQNEAQ. This CDR3 contains 15 residues. Trimming took 5 bases from V and 4 from J, leaving 17 bases between them. CDR3 nucleotide sequence: TGTGCCAGCAGCCCCAAAAGAACCGGGGGAGAGACCCAGTACTTC. Its translation: CASSPKRTGGETQYF. The entire variable domain, with the rest obtained from reference TRBV7-8 and TRBJ2-5, is as follows: GAGVSQSPRYKVAKRGQDVALRCDPISGHVSLFWYQQALGQGPEFLTYFQNEAQLDKSGLPSDRFFAERPEGSVSTLKIQRTQQEDSAVYLCASSPKRTGGETQYFGPGTRLLVL.